The T cell receptor (beta chain) described here comes from a study of shared clonotypes between healthy human individuals (dated by TCRdb to about 2020). Regarding the study in general: A couple of women and a few men aged 18 to 49 years were included in the cohort. For each donor, CD4 naive and CD4 memory were each given three plates, CD8 naive was given two plates, and CD8 memory was given one plate. To estimate repertoire size and how much clonotype sharing occurs between individuals, the study deeply sequenced the blood TCR repertoires of five or six healthy adults. Per donor, leukapheresis produced somewhere between about 0.8 and 9.5 billion PBMCs. Libraries were prepared and TCR repertoires were sequenced by different laboratories using diverse techniques, in order to increase sequencing depth and limit assay-specific biases. The investigation overall reported the following: When a handful of donors were compared, the shared fraction of clonotypes was about 5% for naive CD4, 3.5% for naive CD8, 2.3% for memory CD4, and 0.3% to 0.5% for memory CD8. Larger estimated clonotype richness was generally found for naive subsets than for memory subsets. Compared with non-shared clonotypes, clonotypes shared by all four sorted-subset donors had higher generation probabilities. Rarefaction of sorted-subset datasets indicated incomplete sequencing despite the large sequencing depth. Based on pairwise subsampling, the degree of clonotype sharing among donors was expected to be affected by sequencing depth. Sampling was restricted to blood, and TCR repertoires in tissues likely differ from the TCR repertoires found in blood. Because the study included a small number of donors, the genetic and exposure-history diversity represented was limited.

Concerning this clone itself: No cognate antigen has been identified for it. The input lacks base qualities; no much larger clone sits a single base away.

Using the deep immunoSEQ assay, multiplex PCR amplified TCR CDR3 regions from genomic DNA. For each cell subset, the extracted genomic DNA was distributed evenly across all wells of several immunoSEQ 96-well plates, and each plate served as one replicate. Each replicate PCR for sorted subsets received roughly 0.2 ug genomic DNA, equal to about 30,000 T cell genomes. The purified libraries were quantified using a Qubit 3.0 fluorometer, sized with a Bioanalyzer 2100, and then quantified again using the KAPA Library Quantification kit. Each immunoSEQ 96-well plate was sequenced on its own single-read 150-cycle Illumina NextSeq 550 flow cell. In the original analysis: Because the immunoSEQ output included only junctional sequences and no quality scores, the filtering could not be the same as the filtering used for full-length reads. Sequences were annotated with PyIR, a Python wrapper for IgBLAST v1.9, using IMGT germline references to assign V/J genes and CDR3. Reads with weak V/J assignments (E-value above 1e-6), missing CDR3, stop codons, out-of-frame junctions, or ambiguous translated residues were removed. V3J clonotypes were defined by identical inferred V gene, J gene, and CDR3 amino acid sequence. To compute the percentage overlap between repertoires, the number of shared unique clonotypes was divided by the size of the smaller repertoire. Richness of each repertoire was evaluated using RTK rarefaction, the Chao1 estimator, and Recon v2.1 estimates of unobserved clonotypes. OLGA was used to compute generation probabilities for all TCRbeta clonotypes that the gDNA method yielded from several donors. TCRdb took this table from immuneACCESS and kept in-frame rearrangements with V and J called. Such tables lack part of the clones; where checked against another copy, unresolved V genes explain under half of the gap, and the rest is unexplained. The DNA was the basis for D and trimming; V, J and clone size are from that table. The sample table contains about 2.3 million clones; only one count was recorded for 80% to 95% of them. The ten largest clones capture about 0.41% of the sample.

Healthy HIV-negative adults with no recently reported acute infections or vaccinations were included as donors. Only Caucasian adults living in Nashville, Tennessee, USA were represented among the donors. CD4+ T cells were enriched by magnetic negative selection; naive cells were then positively selected on CD45RA, and the negative fraction formed the memory subset. After blood collection by leukapheresis, PBMCs were isolated using Ficoll-Histopaque density gradient centrifugation and then cryopreserved in the vapor phase of liquid nitrogen. Analytical flow cytometry was used to check the purity and quantity of each magnetically sorted T cell population. Genomic DNA was isolated from each sorted fraction and quantified by UV absorbance on a Nanodrop 2000c. Its CDR3 holds 14 amino acids, cysteine through phenylalanine. The only DNA kept is the CDR3, 42 bases in frame from the first base. Taken from the germline V gene, the CDR1 and CDR2 loops are KGHSH and LQKENI. V is shortened by 4 bases, J by 6 bases, and the region joining them spans 12 bases.

Sequenced sample: naive CD4+ T cells from PBMCs. In the paper's terms, the cell subset or site label means: CD45RA+ positively selected. The clonotype comes from a young man in good health. Some clones in this sample may be carry-over from other donors' samples. Recombination linked TRBV18 to TRBJ2-2; a confident D gene designation cannot be given. The DNA is TGTGCCAGCTCACAACCCGCCGGAGCCGGGGAGCTGTTTTTT. This translates into CASSQPAGAGELFF.